A selection of T cell receptor beta chains follows, all from one sample in a study of CD8+CD57+ T cells in acquired aplastic anemia. TCRdb re-analysed the reads in MiXCR, keeping a single row per CDR3 protein. The sample has 190,000 or so distinct CDR3 sequences; around 60% are singletons. The sequenced material came from sorted CD4+, CD8+, or CD8+CD57+ T cells (not recorded which) from PBMCs. These receptor sequences come from a human donor in good health. CDR3s include the opening cysteine and the closing phenylalanine or tryptophan. A D gene is named only where the DNA matches it firmly. Clone sizes are given selectively: once, few, many, or a class where the clone is expanded.

clone size: many; V gene: TRBV7-3; D gene: -; J gene: TRBJ1-1; CDR3 protein: CASSSMGGNTEAFF; CDR3 DNA: TGTGCCAGCAGCTCCATGGGGGGGAACACTGAAGCTTTCTTT
clone size: -; V gene: TRBV7-2; D gene: TRBD2; J gene: TRBJ2-7; CDR3 protein: CASSHPGLAGVMGYEQYF; CDR3 DNA: TGTGCCAGCAGTCACCCTGGACTAGCGGGAGTCATGGGATACGAGCAGTACTTC
clone size: -; V gene: TRBV20-1; D gene: -; J gene: TRBJ1-6; CDR3 protein: CSAIAGMGSPLHF; CDR3 DNA: TGCAGTGCTATTGCAGGGATGGGTTCACCCCTCCACTTT
clone size: once; V gene: TRBV19; D gene: TRBD2; J gene: TRBJ2-5; CDR3 protein: CASSIGREIETQYF; CDR3 DNA: TGTGCCAGTAGTATAGGGCGGGAGATAGAGACCCAGTACTTC
clone size: -; V gene: TRBV20-1; D gene: -; J gene: TRBJ2-7; CDR3 protein: CSATGTPWDEQYF; CDR3 DNA: TGCAGTGCGACCGGGACCCCTTGGGACGAGCAGTACTTC
clone size: -; V gene: TRBV7-9; D gene: -; J gene: TRBJ1-1; CDR3 protein: CASSLEGVGNTEAFF; CDR3 DNA: TGTGCCAGCAGCTTAGAGGGCGTCGGGAACACTGAAGCTTTCTTT
clone size: many; V gene: TRBV9; D gene: TRBD2; J gene: TRBJ2-5; CDR3 protein: CASSVDGGWETQYF; CDR3 DNA: TGTGCCAGCAGCGTAGACGGGGGGTGGGAGACCCAGTACTTC
clone size: -; V gene: TRBV12-3/TRBV12-4; D gene: -; J gene: TRBJ1-5; CDR3 protein: CASSLRGDQPQHF; CDR3 DNA: TGTGCCAGCAGTTTAAGGGGAGATCAGCCCCAGCATTTT
clone size: -; V gene: TRBV2; D gene: -; J gene: TRBJ2-7; CDR3 protein: CASSEEQGSHYEQYF; CDR3 DNA: TGTGCCAGCAGTGAAGAGCAGGGATCGCACTACGAGCAGTACTTC
clone size: -; V gene: TRBV12-3/TRBV12-4; D gene: -; J gene: TRBJ1-2; CDR3 protein: CASSGGHAYNGYTF; CDR3 DNA: TGTGCCAGCAGCGGGGGGCACGCCTACAATGGCTACACCTTC
clone size: -; V gene: TRBV12-3/TRBV12-4; D gene: -; J gene: TRBJ2-3; CDR3 protein: CASSLDSPTDTQYF; CDR3 DNA: TGTGCCAGCAGTTTAGACAGTCCCACAGATACGCAGTATTTT
clone size: many; V gene: TRBV14; D gene: TRBD2; J gene: TRBJ2-3; CDR3 protein: CASSHPATPSGNADTQYF; CDR3 DNA: TGTGCCAGCAGCCACCCTGCCACCCCTAGCGGGAATGCAGATACGCAGTATTTT
clone size: many; V gene: TRBV15; D gene: TRBD1; J gene: TRBJ1-2; CDR3 protein: CATRGQGDFNFFNYGYTF; CDR3 DNA: TGTGCCACCAGGGGGCAGGGGGATTTTAACTTTTTTAACTATGGCTACACCTTC
clone size: many; V gene: TRBV5-5; D gene: -; J gene: TRBJ1-1; CDR3 protein: CASSPWGTEAFF; CDR3 DNA: TGTGCCAGCAGCCCGTGGGGCACTGAAGCTTTCTTT
clone size: -; V gene: TRBV20-1; D gene: -; J gene: TRBJ1-6; CDR3 protein: CSARGSWEKDNSPLHF; CDR3 DNA: TGCAGTGCTAGAGGTTCTTGGGAAAAGGATAATTCACCCCTCCACTTT
clone size: -; V gene: TRBV20-1; D gene: -; J gene: TRBJ2-7; CDR3 protein: CSASRGTYEQYF; CDR3 DNA: TGCAGTGCTTCGCGGGGCACCTACGAGCAGTACTTC
clone size: -; V gene: TRBV7-9; D gene: -; J gene: TRBJ1-1; CDR3 protein: CASSLLRDPGLTEAFF; CDR3 DNA: TGTGCCAGCAGCTTACTCCGGGATCCAGGGCTCACTGAAGCTTTCTTT
clone size: many; V gene: TRBV19; D gene: -; J gene: TRBJ1-1; CDR3 protein: CASSMGGRLNTEAFF; CDR3 DNA: TGTGCCAGTAGTATGGGGGGCAGGCTGAACACTGAAGCTTTCTTT
clone size: -; V gene: TRBV20-1; D gene: TRBD2; J gene: TRBJ2-2; CDR3 protein: CSARGGGANTGELFF; CDR3 DNA: TGCAGTGCTAGGGGCGGGGGGGCGAACACCGGGGAGCTGTTTTTT
clone size: few; V gene: TRBV7-3; D gene: -; J gene: TRBJ2-7; CDR3 protein: CASSSQQLGEQYF; CDR3 DNA: TGTGCCAGCAGCTCCCAACAGTTGGGCGAGCAGTACTTC
clone size: many; V gene: TRBV19; D gene: -; J gene: TRBJ1-2; CDR3 protein: CASSMDPVYGYTF; CDR3 DNA: TGTGCCAGTAGTATGGATCCGGTTTATGGCTACACCTTC
clone size: -; V gene: TRBV20-1; D gene: TRBD1; J gene: TRBJ1-6; CDR3 protein: CSAREQGQGDSPLHF; CDR3 DNA: TGCAGTGCTAGAGAGCAGGGACAGGGGGATTCACCCCTCCACTTT
clone size: many; V gene: TRBV4-2; D gene: -; J gene: TRBJ2-1; CDR3 protein: CASSPGERNEQFF; CDR3 DNA: TGTGCCAGCAGCCCTGGGGAAAGGAATGAGCAGTTCTTC
clone size: -; V gene: TRBV6-1; D gene: -; J gene: TRBJ1-5; CDR3 protein: CASTGWDSNQPQHF; CDR3 DNA: TGTGCCAGCACTGGTTGGGATAGCAATCAGCCCCAGCATTTT
clone size: once; V gene: TRBV9; D gene: TRBD1; J gene: TRBJ1-1; CDR3 protein: CASSAGQGARTEAFF; CDR3 DNA: TGTGCCAGCAGCGCCGGACAGGGGGCGAGGACTGAAGCTTTCTTT
clone size: -; V gene: TRBV7-2; D gene: -; J gene: TRBJ2-1; CDR3 protein: CASSLVGLPVDEQFF; CDR3 DNA: TGTGCCAGCAGCTTAGTGGGGCTTCCAGTCGATGAGCAGTTCTTC
clone size: many; V gene: TRBV6-5; D gene: TRBD1; J gene: TRBJ2-7; CDR3 protein: CASRGGTGFATIYEQYF; CDR3 DNA: TGTGCCAGCAGGGGAGGGACAGGGTTCGCCACGATCTACGAGCAGTACTTC
clone size: -; V gene: TRBV6-9; D gene: TRBD2; J gene: TRBJ2-1; CDR3 protein: CASSATSGGVIVEQFF; CDR3 DNA: TGTGCCAGCAGTGCCACTAGCGGGGGGGTTATCGTTGAGCAGTTCTTC
clone size: -; V gene: TRBV2; D gene: -; J gene: TRBJ2-1; CDR3 protein: CASSDPAEWKAGHNEQFF; CDR3 DNA: TGTGCCAGCAGTGACCCCGCGGAGTGGAAAGCGGGCCACAATGAGCAGTTCTTC
clone size: -; V gene: TRBV19; D gene: -; J gene: TRBJ1-1; CDR3 protein: CASRHSYSNTEAFF; CDR3 DNA: TGTGCCAGTCGACACAGTTACAGTAACACTGAAGCTTTCTTT
clone size: many; V gene: TRBV29-1; D gene: -; J gene: TRBJ1-2; CDR3 protein: CSVEADSYYGYTF; CDR3 DNA: TGCAGCGTTGAAGCAGACAGCTACTATGGCTACACCTTC
clone size: once; V gene: TRBV5-1; D gene: -; J gene: TRBJ2-2; CDR3 protein: CASSLGAANTGELFF; CDR3 DNA: TGCGCCAGCAGCTTGGGGGCAGCAAACACCGGGGAGCTGTTTTTT
clone size: few; V gene: TRBV7-8; D gene: TRBD1; J gene: TRBJ2-5; CDR3 protein: CASSLRRTGVETQYF; CDR3 DNA: TGTGCCAGCAGCTTAAGGAGGACAGGGGTCGAGACCCAGTACTTC
clone size: -; V gene: TRBV15; D gene: TRBD2; J gene: TRBJ2-3; CDR3 protein: CATSNLRLAEDTDTRYF; CDR3 DNA: TGTGCCACCAGCAACCTAAGACTAGCTGAGGACACAGATACGCGGTATTTT
clone size: few; V gene: TRBV15; D gene: TRBD1; J gene: TRBJ2-7; CDR3 protein: CATSRDPTGFYEQYF; CDR3 DNA: TGTGCCACCAGCAGAGACCCGACAGGGTTCTACGAGCAGTACTTC
clone size: many; V gene: TRBV2; D gene: TRBD1; J gene: TRBJ2-7; CDR3 protein: CASSEQGATPYEQYF; CDR3 DNA: TGTGCCAGCAGTGAACAGGGGGCGACCCCCTACGAGCAGTACTTC
clone size: many; V gene: TRBV7-8; D gene: -; J gene: TRBJ1-4; CDR3 protein: CASSLAGQFNEKLFF; CDR3 DNA: TGTGCCAGCAGCTTAGCCGGACAGTTTAATGAAAAACTGTTTTTT
clone size: -; V gene: TRBV24-1; D gene: TRBD2; J gene: TRBJ2-1; CDR3 protein: CASSLMGVAGAYNEQFF; CDR3 DNA: TGTGCCAGCAGTTTAATGGGGGTAGCGGGGGCGTACAATGAGCAGTTCTTC
clone size: many; V gene: TRBV5-6; D gene: TRBD1; J gene: TRBJ2-7; CDR3 protein: CASSLTWTGSDEQYF; CDR3 DNA: TGTGCCAGCAGCTTGACCTGGACAGGCTCCGACGAGCAGTACTTC
clone size: -; V gene: TRBV20-1; D gene: -; J gene: TRBJ2-6; CDR3 protein: CSARGSNVLTF; CDR3 DNA: TGCAGTGCTAGAGGGTCCAACGTCCTGACTTTC
clone size: -; V gene: TRBV10-3; D gene: -; J gene: TRBJ1-6; CDR3 protein: CAISESHGPGGNSPLHF; CDR3 DNA: TGTGCCATCAGTGAGTCCCACGGGCCGGGGGGGAATTCACCCCTCCACTTT
clone size: -; V gene: TRBV29-1; D gene: -; J gene: TRBJ2-7; CDR3 protein: CSVLRATDYEQYF; CDR3 DNA: TGCAGCGTTCTTCGAGCAACCGACTACGAGCAGTACTTC
clone size: -; V gene: TRBV10-2; D gene: -; J gene: TRBJ2-1; CDR3 protein: CATIRDSYNEQFF; CDR3 DNA: TGCGCCACGATCCGGGACTCCTACAATGAGCAGTTCTTC
clone size: -; V gene: TRBV20-1; D gene: TRBD2; J gene: TRBJ2-1; CDR3 protein: CSAPVGRRYNEQFF; CDR3 DNA: TGCAGTGCCCCAGTCGGGAGGCGGTACAATGAGCAGTTCTTC
clone size: -; V gene: TRBV7-9; D gene: -; J gene: TRBJ1-6; CDR3 protein: CASSAPMELLHF; CDR3 DNA: TGTGCCAGCAGCGCTCCAATGGAACTCCTCCACTTT
clone size: many; V gene: TRBV10-1; D gene: TRBD1; J gene: TRBJ2-5; CDR3 protein: CASSEGKTGGWQETQYF; CDR3 DNA: TGCGCCAGCAGTGAGGGAAAGACAGGGGGCTGGCAAGAGACCCAGTACTTC
clone size: few; V gene: TRBV10-2; D gene: -; J gene: TRBJ2-1; CDR3 protein: CASSERIGEKFF; CDR3 DNA: TGCGCCAGCAGTGAAAGAATAGGGGAGAAGTTCTTC
clone size: -; V gene: TRBV25-1; D gene: -; J gene: TRBJ2-2; CDR3 protein: CASSEFNTNTGELFF; CDR3 DNA: TGTGCCAGCAGTGAATTTAACACCAACACCGGGGAGCTGTTTTTT
clone size: -; V gene: TRBV9; D gene: -; J gene: TRBJ2-7; CDR3 protein: CASSVGWSGQYF; CDR3 DNA: TGTGCCAGCAGCGTAGGGTGGTCGGGGCAGTACTTC
clone size: -; V gene: TRBV19; D gene: TRBD1; J gene: TRBJ1-2; CDR3 protein: CASNPGQGGNYGYTF; CDR3 DNA: TGTGCCAGCAACCCGGGACAGGGGGGGAACTATGGCTACACCTTC
clone size: -; V gene: TRBV10-3; D gene: TRBD1; J gene: TRBJ1-5; CDR3 protein: CAIRAGGGSNQPQHF; CDR3 DNA: TGTGCCATCAGGGCAGGGGGGGGTAGCAATCAGCCCCAGCATTTT
clone size: -; V gene: TRBV7-9; D gene: -; J gene: TRBJ1-2; CDR3 protein: CASSPGGFDGNTF; CDR3 DNA: TGTGCCAGCAGCCCCGGGGGGTTCGATGGCAACACCTTC
clone size: many; V gene: TRBV19; D gene: -; J gene: TRBJ2-3; CDR3 protein: CASSISASTDTQYF; CDR3 DNA: TGTGCCAGTAGTATCAGTGCTAGCACAGATACGCAGTATTTT
clone size: -; V gene: TRBV7-9; D gene: TRBD2; J gene: TRBJ2-1; CDR3 protein: CASSEPPGLAAGEQFF; CDR3 DNA: TGTGCCAGCAGCGAACCACCGGGACTAGCGGCAGGTGAGCAGTTCTTC
clone size: -; V gene: TRBV25-1; D gene: -; J gene: TRBJ2-1; CDR3 protein: CASSENSGEDEQFF; CDR3 DNA: TGTGCCAGCAGTGAGAACAGCGGTGAGGATGAGCAGTTCTTC
clone size: -; V gene: TRBV5-1; D gene: TRBD2; J gene: TRBJ2-7; CDR3 protein: CASSFGTSGRDEQYF; CDR3 DNA: TGCGCCAGCAGCTTCGGGACTAGCGGGAGAGACGAGCAGTACTTC